This T cell receptor (beta chain) is from a study of blood T cells in healthy people across ages. Germline CDR1 is DFQATT and CDR2 is SNEGSKA (reference sequence). Germline trimming cut 3 bases from V and 7 bases from J; bases unmatched to any gene: 9. The CDR3 runs to 14 residues. A second roughly 6 to 12 cycle PCR used barcoded and J-beta primers. A template-switch adaptor containing 12 random nucleotides labeled each cDNA molecule. TCRdb re-called the 5' RACE reads through MiXCR, storing one row per CDR3 protein. This table has 1.5 million to 2 million distinct CDR3 sequences, about 50% appearing once.

V and J are TRBV20-1 and TRBJ2-7; 10 bases map to TRBD1. This TCR was recovered from a woman aged 40 to 55 in good health. The sequencing input was blood. DNA for the CDR3: TGCAGTGCTAGTTTAGGACAGGGGGTTGGAGAGCAGTACTTC. Residues: CSASLGQGVGEQYF.